This TCR beta chain was sequenced for a study of cytomegalovirus exposure and HLA in healthy donors. For this clone: Its antigen remains unknown.

Amplification used 60 Vbeta primers and 13 Jbeta primers. Data came from immunoSEQ multiplex PCR; TCRdb stores just in-frame clones and leaves some out. In the table there are over 85,000 clones, approximately 80% of which are singletons. Findings of the study overall: Investigators reported more than 150 TCR beta chains as tied to cytomegalovirus. For most subjects, TCR beta sequences were reported to predict HLA-A and HLA-B alleles with accuracy.

V lost 4 bases, J lost 2 bases, and 16 bases lay in between. The CDR3 loop spans 15 amino acids. Germline V CDR1 and CDR2: SGHNT, YYREEE (reference sequence). Material: PBMCs. The source of this sequence is a female donor in good health and CMV-seropositive. The chain recombines TRBV5-4 with TRBJ2-7, with D possibly being TRBD1 (5 bases). The CDR3 region has the DNA TGTGCCAGCAGCCAACAGGAAGTTGGGGCCTACGAGCAGTACTTC. It translates to CASSQQEVGAYEQYF.